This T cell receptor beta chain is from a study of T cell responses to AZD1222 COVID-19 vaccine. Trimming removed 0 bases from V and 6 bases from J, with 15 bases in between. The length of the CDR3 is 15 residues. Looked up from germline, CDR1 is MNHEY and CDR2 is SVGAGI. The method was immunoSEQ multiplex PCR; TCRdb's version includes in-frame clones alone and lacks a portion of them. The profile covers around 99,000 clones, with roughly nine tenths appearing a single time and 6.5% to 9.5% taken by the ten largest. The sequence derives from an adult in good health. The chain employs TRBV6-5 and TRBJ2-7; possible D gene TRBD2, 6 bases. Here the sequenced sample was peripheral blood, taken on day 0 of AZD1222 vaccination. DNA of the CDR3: TGTGCCAGCAGTTACTCGACCGGGAGACCGGGCGAGCAGTACTTC. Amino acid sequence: CASSYSTGRPGEQYF.